This TCR beta chain was captured in a study of blood T cell repertoires in COVID-19. Overall study: Samples representing acute and convalescent COVID-19 were sourced from the United States, Italy and Spain. T cells, B-cell-depleted T cells, or PBMCs provided the cDNA or gDNA that served as material.

The germline V gene has CDR1 WNHNN and CDR2 SYGVQD (reference sequence). Trimming removed 6 bases from V and 1 base from J, with 4 bases in between. This CDR3 has 12 amino acids. Assay used: immunoSEQ multiplex PCR; TCRdb lists only in-frame clones, some missing. The sample yields 100,000 to 150,000 clones, around nine tenths seen once. Material: peripheral blood. The sequence was obtained from a man between 65 and 85 years old with active COVID-19. The genes are TRBV10-1 and TRBJ1-5, with D uncertain. CDR3 bases: TGCGCCAGCAGGAGGAGCAATCAGCCCCAGCATTTT. The encoded protein is CASRRSNQPQHF.